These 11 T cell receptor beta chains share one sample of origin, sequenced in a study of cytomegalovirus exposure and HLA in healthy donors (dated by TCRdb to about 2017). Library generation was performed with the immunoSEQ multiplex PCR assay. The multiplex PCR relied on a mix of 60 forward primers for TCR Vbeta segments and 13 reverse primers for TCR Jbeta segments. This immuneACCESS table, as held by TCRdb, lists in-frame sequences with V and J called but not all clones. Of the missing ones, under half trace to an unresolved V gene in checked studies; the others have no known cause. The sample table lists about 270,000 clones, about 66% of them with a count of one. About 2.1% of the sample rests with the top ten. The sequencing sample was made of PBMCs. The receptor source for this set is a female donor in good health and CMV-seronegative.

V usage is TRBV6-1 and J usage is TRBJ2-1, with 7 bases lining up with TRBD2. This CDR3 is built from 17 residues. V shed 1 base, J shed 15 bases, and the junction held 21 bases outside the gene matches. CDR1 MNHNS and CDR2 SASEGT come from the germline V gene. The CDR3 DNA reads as TGTGCCAGCAGTGAAGTTGGACTAGTCAACGCCCGGAGCAACGTGTTCTTC. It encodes CASSEVGLVNARSNVFF.

In nucleotides, the CDR3 is TGTGCCAGCAGCGTAGCCGTGGACTCAGCCTACGAGCAGTACTTC. Protein product: CASSVAVDSAYEQYF. The chain uses TRBV9 and TRBJ2-7; D might be TRBD2 (5 bases). This CDR3 is built from 15 residues. With 0 bases removed from V and 2 bases from J, the gap between germline ends came to 12 bases. The germline gives CDR1 SGDLS, CDR2 YYNGEE.

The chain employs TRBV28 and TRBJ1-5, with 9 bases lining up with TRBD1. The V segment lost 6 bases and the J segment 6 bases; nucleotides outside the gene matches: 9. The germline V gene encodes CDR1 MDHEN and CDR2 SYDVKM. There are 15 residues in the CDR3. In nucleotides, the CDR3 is TGTGCCAGCAGACTTGAGGGACAGGGAAGTCAGCCCCAGCATTTT. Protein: CASRLEGQGSQPQHF.

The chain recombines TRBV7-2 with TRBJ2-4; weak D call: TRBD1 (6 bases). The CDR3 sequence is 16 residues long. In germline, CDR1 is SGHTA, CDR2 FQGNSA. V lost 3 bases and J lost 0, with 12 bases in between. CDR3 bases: TGTGCCAGCAGCTTTGGACAGTTCCTAGCCAAAAACATTCAGTACTTC. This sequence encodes CASSFGQFLAKNIQYF.

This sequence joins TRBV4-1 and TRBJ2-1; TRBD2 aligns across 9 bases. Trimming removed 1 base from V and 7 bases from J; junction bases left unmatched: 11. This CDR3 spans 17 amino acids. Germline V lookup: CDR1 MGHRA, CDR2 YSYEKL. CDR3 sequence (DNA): TGCGCCAGCAGCCAAGGGGTGGCGGGAGGGCCCAGGAATGAGCAGTTCTTC. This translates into CASSQGVAGGPRNEQFF.

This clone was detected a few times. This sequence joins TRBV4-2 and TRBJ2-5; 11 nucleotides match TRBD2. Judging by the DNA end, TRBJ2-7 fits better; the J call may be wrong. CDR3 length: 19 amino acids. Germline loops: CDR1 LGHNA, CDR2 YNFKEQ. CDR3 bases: TGTGCCAGCCGGGTCGGGACTAGCGGTTCACTCGGAGGCCCCTACGAGCAGTACTTC. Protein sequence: CASRVGTSGSLGGPYEQYF.

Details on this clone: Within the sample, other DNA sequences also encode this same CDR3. This CDR3 reads CASSLAGGREQYF. The CDR3 bases are TGCGCCAGCAGCTTGGCCGGGGGGAGGGAGCAGTACTTC. The chain is built from TRBV5-1 and TRBJ2-7; 7 nucleotides match TRBD2. The CDR3 has 13 residues. Per the germline V gene, CDR1 is SGHRS and CDR2 is YFSETQ. Trimming at V came to 0 bases and at J to 7 bases, leaving 4 bases not matched to a gene.

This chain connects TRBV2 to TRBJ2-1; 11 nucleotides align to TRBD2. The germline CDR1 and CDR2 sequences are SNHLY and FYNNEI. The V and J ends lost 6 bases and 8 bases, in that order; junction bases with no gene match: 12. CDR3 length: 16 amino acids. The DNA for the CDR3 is TGTGCCAGCAGGGCGGGACTAGCGGTCAAGGGGGATGAGCAGTTCTTC. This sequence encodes CASRAGLAVKGDEQFF.

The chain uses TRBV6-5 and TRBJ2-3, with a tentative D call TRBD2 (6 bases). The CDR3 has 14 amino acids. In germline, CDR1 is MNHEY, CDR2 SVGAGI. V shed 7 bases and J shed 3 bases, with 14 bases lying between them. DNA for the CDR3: TGTGCCAGCACCCAACCCGGGACTACAGATACGCAGTATTTT. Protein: CASTQPGTTDTQYF.

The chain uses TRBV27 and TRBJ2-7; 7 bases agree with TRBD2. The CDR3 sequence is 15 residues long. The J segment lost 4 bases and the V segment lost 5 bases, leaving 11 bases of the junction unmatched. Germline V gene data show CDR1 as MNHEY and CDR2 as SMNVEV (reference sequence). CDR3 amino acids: CASSPGLVGRYEQYF. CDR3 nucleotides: TGTGCCAGCAGTCCCGGACTAGTGGGTCGGTACGAGCAGTACTTC.

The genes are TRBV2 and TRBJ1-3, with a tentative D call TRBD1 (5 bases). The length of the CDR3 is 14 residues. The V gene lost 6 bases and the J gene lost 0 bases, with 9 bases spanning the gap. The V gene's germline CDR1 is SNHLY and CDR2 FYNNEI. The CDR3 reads CASRPDSSGNTIYF. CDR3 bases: TGTGCCAGCAGACCAGACAGCTCTGGAAACACCATATATTTT.